Shown below are 9 T cell receptor beta chains from a single sample sequenced in a study of T cell changes during pregnancy in multiple sclerosis. The data were produced by immunoSEQ multiplex PCR, yet TCRdb's version contains in-frame clones alone and is incomplete. The sample consists of tens of thousands of clones, 88% of them appearing once. Sequencing was performed on peripheral blood, taken in the first trimester of pregnancy. The receptors here all came from a female donor with multiple sclerosis, enrolled in a pregnancy study.

The genes are TRBV6-5 and TRBJ1-5; 7 bases are shared with TRBD1. Germline assignment: CDR1 MNHEY and CDR2 SVGAGI. The CDR3 length is 13 residues. With V trimmed by 5 bases and J by 7 bases, 5 bases remained unmatched. The CDR3: CASSTGVEQPQHF. CDR3 coding DNA: TGTGCCAGCAGTACAGGGGTGGAGCAGCCCCAGCATTTT.

This rearrangement joins TRBV6-5 to TRBJ2-2, with 11 nucleotides matching TRBD2. The CDR3 has 14 amino acids. Trimming took 6 bases from V and 7 from J; bases not matched to a gene: 4. Germline CDR1 MNHEY, CDR2 SVGAGI. The CDR3 reads CASRVAGGFGELFF. The CDR3 DNA follows: TGTGCCAGCAGAGTAGCGGGAGGGTTCGGGGAGCTGTTTTTT.

The rearrangement uses TRBV6-1 and TRBJ1-5; D is perhaps TRBD1 (5 bases). The CDR3 is 14 amino acids. Germline V gene sequence: CDR1 MNHNS, CDR2 SASEGT. Trimming left V 7 bases short and J 10 bases short, with 20 bases between. This chain's CDR3 is CASTLGEGIRPQHF. In DNA form, the CDR3 reads TGTGCCAGCACCCTAGGGGAGGGTATTCGTCCCCAGCATTTT.

The chain carries TRBV5-5 and TRBJ2-1; TRBD2 matches 9 bases. CDR3 size: 18 residues. Germline CDR1 reads SGHKS; CDR2 reads YYEKEE (reference sequence). J was trimmed by 6 bases and V by 1 base; bases with no gene match: 14. CDR3 nucleotides: TGTGCCAGCAGCTTGTCGGAAGGGACTAGCAAGGTGCGCAATGAGCAGTTCTTC. Translation gives CASSLSEGTSKVRNEQFF.

There are a few counts of this clone. The chain has TRBV4-2 and TRBJ2-1; D is unresolved. Germline CDR1 and CDR2: LGHNA and YNFKEQ. The CDR3 consists of 14 residues. Trimming pared 2 bases from V and 5 bases from J, leaving 10 bases between. In DNA, the CDR3 is TGTGCCAGCAGCCAATTGAGCGCGCACAATGAGCAGTTCTTC. Its translation: CASSQLSAHNEQFF.

The chain has TRBV7-2 and TRBJ2-7, with no clear D. This CDR3 comprises 13 residues. Trimming removed 5 bases at V and 4 bases at J, with 12 bases between. The germline V gene encodes CDR1 SGHTA and CDR2 FQGNSA. CDR3 DNA: TGTGCCAGCAGCCGGCTAAGAGCGTACGAGCAGTACTTC. Translation gives CASSRLRAYEQYF.

J is TRBJ2-7 and V is TRBV11-2, with 9 bases lining up with TRBD2. The germline V gene encodes CDR1 SGHAT and CDR2 FQNNGV. V lost 5 bases and J lost 3; bases outside the gene matches: 8. The CDR3 totals 15 residues. CDR3 nucleotides: TGTGCCAGCAGCCTACGACTAGCGGACTTCTACGAGCAGTACTTC. This sequence encodes CASSLRLADFYEQYF.

The rearrangement joins TRBV6-5 to TRBJ1-3; D unresolved. V was shortened by 10 bases and J by 3 bases, with 13 bases between the two germline ends. The germline V gene has CDR1 MNHEY and CDR2 SVGAGI. The CDR3 has 13 amino acids. The CDR3 is CATYVARGNTIYF. The CDR3 coding sequence is TGTGCCACTTACGTGGCTCGTGGAAACACCATATATTTT.

V is TRBV7-9 and J is TRBJ1-3; D remains unclear. The CDR3 spans 15 residues. Trimming removed 2 bases at V and 3 bases at J, with 11 bases between. Per germline, CDR1 SEHNR and CDR2 FQNEAQ (reference sequence). The CDR3 sequence is CASSLNSGIGNTIYF. Here the CDR3 DNA reads TGTGCCAGCAGCTTAAATTCAGGAATTGGAAACACCATATATTTT. Supplemented by reference TRBV7-9 and TRBJ1-3, the full variable domain reads DTGVSQNPRHKITKRGQNVTFRCDPISEHNRLYWYRQTLGQGPEFLTYFQNEAQLEKSRLLSDRFSAERPKGSFSTLEIQRTEQGDSAMYLCASSLNSGIGNTIYFGEGSWLTVV.